A single sample is the source of the 20 T cell receptor beta chains below, sequenced in a study of beta chain features in type 1 diabetes. The whole isolated RNA underwent reverse transcription, so sequencing captured expressed TCRB transcripts. The assay was immunoSEQ multiplex PCR, and TCRdb's table has in-frame clones only and misses some. Among about 410,000 clones listed, about 14% were seen once. Material: naive CD4+ T cells from blood. Receptor source: a man aged 25-45 years in good health.

This clone has a handful of counts. The chain is built from TRBV15 and TRBJ2-5, with a tentative D call TRBD2 (5 bases). Between the trimmed V and J ends, which lost 1 base and 4 bases, there was a span of 16 bases. Per the germline V gene, CDR1 is LNHNV and CDR2 is YYDKDF (reference sequence). The CDR3 loop spans 16 amino acids. CDR3 sequence reads: CATSRVRGEVRETQYF. As DNA, the CDR3 is TGTGCCACCAGCAGAGTCCGGGGTGAGGTTAGAGAGACCCAGTACTTC.

This clone was seen repeatedly, ten times or more. The rearrangement links TRBV7-9 to TRBJ2-5, with 8 nucleotides matching TRBD2. The V segment lost 1 base and the J segment 4 bases; nucleotides outside the gene matches: 8. In germline, CDR1 is SEHNR, CDR2 FQNEAQ (reference sequence). The length of the CDR3 is 16 residues. CDR3 amino acids: CASSLVRAGDRETQYF. The CDR3 region has the DNA TGTGCCAGCAGCTTAGTTCGAGCGGGAGACCGAGAGACCCAGTACTTC.

In DNA, the CDR3 is TGTGCCAGCACCCTCGGGTTGCGGGGGGCCACCGGGGAGCTGTTTTTT. Translated: CASTLGLRGATGELFF. The chain links TRBV9 to TRBJ2-2; 8 bases line up with TRBD2. Germline V gene sequence: CDR1 SGDLS, CDR2 YYNGEE. The CDR3 totals 16 residues. J lost 4 bases, V lost 6 bases, and 11 bases had no gene match.

This clone was seen more than once but under ten times. The gene calls are TRBV18 and TRBJ2-4; 8 bases are a match to TRBD1. The CDR3 has 15 residues. V was pared by 5 bases and J by 0 bases, with 3 bases of the junction left unmatched. Germline V lookup: CDR1 KGHSH, CDR2 LQKENI. CDR3 in DNA: TGTGCCAGCTCAGGGACAGGTCGAGCCAAAAACATTCAGTACTTC. This encodes CASSGTGRAKNIQYF.

This clone appeared a few times. The rearrangement links TRBV10-3 to TRBJ2-7; D not resolved. The length of the CDR3 is 12 residues. Germline loops: CDR1 ENHRY, CDR2 SYGVKD. V was shortened by 3 bases and J by 5 bases, with 8 bases between the two germline ends. The CDR3 reads CAISDRRDEQYF. CDR3 nucleotides: TGTGCCATCAGTGATAGGCGCGACGAGCAGTACTTC.

The chain carries TRBV9 and TRBJ2-7, with no clear D. Per the germline V gene, CDR1 is SGDLS and CDR2 is YYNGEE. The CDR3 spans 15 residues. V lost 0 bases to trimming and J lost 4 bases, with 14 bases between them. CDR3 sequence (DNA): TGTGCCAGCAGCGTAGGACTTCAAAATTTATACGAGCAGTACTTC. It encodes CASSVGLQNLYEQYF.

This chain connects TRBV7-9 to TRBJ1-2; no firm D call. The V gene lost 1 base and the J gene lost 6 bases, with 6 bases spanning the gap. Per the germline V gene, CDR1 is SEHNR and CDR2 is FQNEAQ (reference sequence). The CDR3 consists of 12 residues. In nucleotides, the CDR3 is TGTGCCAGCAGCTTAGATACCCATGGCTACACCTTC. Translated, it gives CASSLDTHGYTF.

The chain employs TRBV30 and TRBJ2-7; 10 bases are a match to TRBD2. Trimming cost V 6 bases and J 2 bases; bases outside gene matches: 4. The germline gives CDR1 GTSNPN, CDR2 SVGIG (reference sequence). The CDR3 is 13 amino acids. The DNA of the CDR3 is TGTGCCTGCCTCACTAGCGGGACCTACGAGCAGTACGTC. This gives the protein CACLTSGTYEQYV.

This clone was picked up a small number of times. The chain links TRBV29-1 to TRBJ2-3, with 7 bases that match TRBD2. The CDR3 length is 16 residues. Per the germline V gene, CDR1 is SQVTM and CDR2 is ANQGSEA. Trimming removed 2 bases from V and 0 bases from J; junction bases left unmatched: 8. CDR3 sequence (DNA): TGCAGCGTTGAACCTCCTAGCGGATCTAGCACAGATACGCAGTATTTT. Translating gives CSVEPPSGSSTDTQYF.

The chain carries TRBV19 and TRBJ1-6, with D maybe TRBD1 (5 bases). Germline CDR1 is LNHDA and CDR2 is SQIVND (reference sequence). This CDR3 has 16 residues. V lost 3 bases to trimming and J lost 7 bases, with 16 bases between them. The CDR3 spells CASSIYGQGRNSPLHF. CDR3 coding DNA: TGTGCCAGTAGTATTTATGGGCAGGGAAGGAATTCACCCCTCCACTTT.

There are a few counts of this clone. Other nucleotide sequences in the sample specify the same CDR3. This chain connects TRBV14 to TRBJ2-2; D call uncertain. Trimming pared 2 bases from V and 2 bases from J, leaving 3 bases between. This CDR3 has 13 residues. Germline V CDR1 and CDR2: SGHDN, FVKESK. The CDR3 sequence: CASSQKNTGELFF. Here the CDR3 DNA reads TGTGCCAGCAGCCAAAAAAACACCGGGGAGCTGTTTTTT.

The rearrangement joins TRBV2 to TRBJ2-3, with TRBD2 matching 7 bases. Germline V gives CDR1 SNHLY, CDR2 FYNNEI. With V trimmed by 7 bases and J by 1 base, 2 bases remained unmatched. The CDR3 totals 13 residues. For the CDR3, the DNA is TGTGCCAGCACGAGCGGGGGCACAGATACGCAGTATTTT. Encoded protein: CASTSGGTDTQYF.

This clone has more than one count but fewer than ten. This chain links TRBV6-1 with TRBJ2-7, with TRBD1 matching over 12 bases. CDR1 is MNHNS, CDR2 SASEGT, per germline. The CDR3 sequence is 14 residues long. The V and J ends lost 4 bases and 5 bases, in that order; junction bases with no gene match: 3. For the CDR3, the DNA is TGTGCCAGCAGTGGGGACAGGGGGCTCAACGAGCAGTACGTC. Its protein is CASSGDRGLNEQYV.

The chain employs TRBV25-1 and TRBJ2-7; 9 bases agree with TRBD1. The J segment lost 4 bases and the V segment lost 1 base, leaving 8 bases of the junction unmatched. This CDR3 comprises 16 residues. Per germline, CDR1 MGHDK and CDR2 SYGVNS. CDR3 sequence: CASSELRSDRGYEQYF. The CDR3 DNA is TGTGCCAGCAGTGAATTGAGGTCGGACAGGGGTTACGAGCAGTACTTC.

The V call is TRBV29-1, the J call TRBJ2-1, with 7 bases lining up with TRBD1. CDR1 SQVTM and CDR2 ANQGSEA come from the germline V gene. With V trimmed by 6 bases and J by 7 bases, 6 bases remained unmatched. The CDR3 is made up of 12 amino acids. This chain's CDR3 is CSVRQGRNEQFF. The CDR3 bases are TGCAGCGTACGACAGGGAAGGAATGAGCAGTTCTTC.

This clone came up a few times. The chain links TRBV5-1 to TRBJ2-5; D tentatively reads TRBD1 or TRBD2 (5 bases each). Trimming took 2 bases from V and 7 from J, leaving 18 bases between them. In germline, CDR1 is SGHRS, CDR2 YFSETQ. This CDR3 comprises 15 residues. CDR3 amino acids: CASSFSSQAGRTQYF. In DNA form, the CDR3 reads TGCGCCAGCAGCTTCTCGTCACAGGCGGGTAGGACCCAGTACTTC.

This chain links TRBV14 with TRBJ2-4; D is uncertain. The CDR3 is 17 amino acids. Germline CDR1 reads SGHDN; CDR2 reads FVKESK. V was shortened by 1 base and J by 0 bases, with 13 bases between the two germline ends. CDR3 loop: CASSQGLILLAKNIQYF. DNA of the CDR3: TGTGCCAGCAGCCAAGGTCTGATACTATTAGCCAAAAACATTCAGTACTTC.

This clone has just a few counts. J is TRBJ2-5 and V is TRBV7-2, with a weak D call TRBD1 (6 bases). The CDR3 is 15 residues long. The V end lost 5 bases, the J end lost 2 bases, and 15 bases lay between the germline ends. Germline lookup yields CDR1 SGHTA and CDR2 FQGNSA. The DNA of the CDR3 is TGTGCCAGCAGCACAGCCGGGACAAGACAAGAGACCCAGTACTTC. Amino acid sequence: CASSTAGTRQETQYF.

This chain links TRBV5-1 with TRBJ2-4; tentatively, D is TRBD1 or TRBD2 (7 bases each). The CDR3 length is 15 residues. Germline lookup yields CDR1 SGHRS and CDR2 YFSETQ. V shed 4 bases and J shed 9 bases, with 20 bases lying between them. DNA for the CDR3: TGCGCCAGCAGCAGCAACAGGGGTTCGGGAGGCATTCAGTACTTC. Amino acids: CASSSNRGSGGIQYF.

Only a few counts were recorded for this clone. This rearrangement joins TRBV6-5 to TRBJ2-7; 7 positions match TRBD1. The CDR3 has 15 residues. V was pared by 3 bases and J by 2 bases, with 7 bases of the junction left unmatched. Germline assignment: CDR1 MNHEY and CDR2 SVGAGI. In DNA, the CDR3 is TGTGCCAGCAGTTATAGGGGACAGATAACCTACGAGCAGTACTTC. It encodes CASSYRGQITYEQYF.